Presented here are 19 T cell receptor beta chains from one specimen sequenced in a study of a mutant IDH1 vaccine in newly diagnosed glioma. The time point: week 35, safety follow-up. Every vaccination contained 300 ug of the mutant IDH1 20-mer peptide and was paired with topical imiquimod. The antigens for these receptors are not known. TCRdb's table, derived via immunoSEQ multiplex PCR, lists solely in-frame clones and lacks some. The sample includes 42,000 or so clones, about 83% of them seen just once. The source was PBMCs, collected from a glioma patient whose treatment included an IDH1 peptide vaccine. The receptors were gathered from a woman aged 45-60 years with glioma.

The chain couples TRBV25-1 to TRBJ2-3; D unclear. The CDR3 has 16 amino acids. Germline CDR1 and CDR2: MGHDK and SYGVNS. Trimming took off 5 bases at V and 4 bases at J, with 19 bases between the two ends. The CDR3 loop is CASSLHTDRAPDTQYF. For the CDR3, the DNA is TGTGCCAGCAGTTTACACACGGATAGGGCCCCAGATACGCAGTATTTT.

This chain uses TRBV5-4 with TRBJ1-1; no reliable D call. Germline CDR1 is SGHNT and CDR2 is YYREEE (reference sequence). The V and J ends lost 0 bases and 0 bases respectively, with 9 bases between them. The CDR3 is 15 amino acids. This chain's CDR3 is CASSLESSVNTEAFF. The CDR3 DNA reads TGTGCCAGCAGCTTGGAGTCCTCAGTGAACACTGAAGCTTTCTTT.

Comment on this clone: The sample holds other DNA sequences that translate to the same CDR3. The rearrangement uses TRBV5-1 and TRBJ1-2, with 8 nucleotides matching TRBD1. The CDR3 is made up of 13 amino acids. Per the germline V gene, CDR1 is SGHRS and CDR2 is YFSETQ. The trim removed 4 bases at V and 4 bases at J, leaving 3 bases unmatched. The CDR3 region is CASSPGTGYGYTF. The CDR3 region has the DNA TGCGCCAGCAGCCCGGGGACAGGCTATGGCTACACCTTC.

The CDR3 DNA follows: TGTGCCAGCAGTCCAAGGACTCTCAGGGCTGAAGCTTTCTTT. Translated, it gives CASSPRTLRAEAFF. This rearrangement joins TRBV2 to TRBJ1-1; TRBD1 is a possible D gene (5 bases). This CDR3 contains 14 residues. Germline V gene lookup returns CDR1 SNHLY and CDR2 FYNNEI. V was trimmed by 5 bases and J by 6 bases, leaving 16 bases between them.

The chain combines TRBV29-1 with TRBJ2-5; maybe TRBD2 (5 bases). The ends were cut back, 4 bases at V and 2 bases at J, with 8 bases in the middle. Germline V lookup: CDR1 SQVTM, CDR2 ANQGSEA. The CDR3 runs to 12 residues. The DNA for the CDR3 is TGCAGCGTTGCCCGGGGACAAGAGACCCAGTACTTC. The encoded protein is CSVARGQETQYF.

The chain combines TRBV5-1 with TRBJ1-1, with D possibly TRBD1 on 6 matching bases. Between the trimmed V and J ends, which lost 4 bases and 4 bases, there was a span of 17 bases. CDR3 length equals 15 residues. Germline-derived CDR1 and CDR2 are SGHRS and YFSETQ. The CDR3 reads CASSPGGGGSTEAFF. In DNA, the CDR3 is TGCGCCAGCAGCCCTGGAGGGGGGGGGAGCACTGAAGCTTTCTTT. The whole variable domain, filled in from reference TRBV5-1 and TRBJ1-1, reads KAGVTQTPRYLIKTRGQQVTLSCSPISGHRSVSWYQQTPGQGLQFLFEYFSETQRNKGNFPGRFSGRQFSNSRSEMNVSTLELGDSALYLCASSPGGGGSTEAFFGQGTRLTVV.

The chain links TRBV15 to TRBJ2-1; 7 nucleotides agree with TRBD1. Germline CDR1 LNHNV, CDR2 YYDKDF (reference sequence). With V trimmed by 1 base and J by 2 bases, 2 bases remained unmatched. The CDR3 extends over 15 amino acids. This chain's CDR3 is CATSRGDRAYNEQFF. DNA of the CDR3: TGTGCCACCAGCAGAGGAGACAGGGCCTACAATGAGCAGTTCTTC.

This chain links TRBV18 with TRBJ1-1; the match to TRBD1 covers 9 bases. After removal of 4 bases from V and 3 bases from J, the junction contained 6 bases not matched to a gene. From germline, CDR1 is KGHSH and CDR2 LQKENI. The CDR3 loop spans 15 amino acids. DNA for the CDR3: TGTGCCAGCTCACTGTCGGGACAGGGCTACACTGAAGCTTTCTTT. Amino acids: CASSLSGQGYTEAFF.

The table lists this clone with a few counts. This chain links TRBV5-1 with TRBJ1-1; no clear D gene. CDR3 length equals 13 residues. The germline V gene encodes CDR1 SGHRS and CDR2 YFSETQ. V lost 5 bases to trimming and J lost 0 bases, with 8 bases between them. The CDR3 bases are TGCGCCAGCAGTGCTGGAATGAACACTGAAGCTTTCTTT. Protein sequence: CASSAGMNTEAFF. The variable domain in full, with the rest retrieved from reference TRBV5-1 and TRBJ1-1, is KAGVTQTPRYLIKTRGQQVTLSCSPISGHRSVSWYQQTPGQGLQFLFEYFSETQRNKGNFPGRFSGRQFSNSRSEMNVSTLELGDSALYLCASSAGMNTEAFFGQGTRLTVV.

The V gene is TRBV7-8, the J gene TRBJ2-4, with D maybe TRBD2 (6 bases). CDR3 length: 16 residues. Germline values: CDR1 SGHVS, CDR2 FQNEAQ. V was trimmed by 1 base and J by 3 bases, leaving 13 bases between them. The CDR3 coding sequence is TGTGCCAGCAGCTTAGGCCCAGGAGGGGTCAAAAACATTCAGTACTTC. Protein: CASSLGPGGVKNIQYF.

This clone is medium-sized by share. The chain links TRBV27 to TRBJ1-2; TRBD1 matches at 10 bases. Looked up from germline, CDR1 is MNHEY and CDR2 is SMNVEV (reference sequence). This CDR3 region has 14 residues. Trimming removed 6 bases from V and 8 bases from J; junction bases left unmatched: 9. The CDR3 spells CASRETGGARGYTF. CDR3 sequence (DNA): TGTGCCAGCAGAGAGACAGGGGGCGCGAGGGGCTACACCTTC.

This clone was counted once. The chain recombines TRBV7-6 with TRBJ2-1, with D possibly being TRBD2 (5 bases). The germline CDR1 and CDR2 sequences are SGHVS and FNYEAQ. V was clipped by 3 bases and J by 6 bases, with 12 bases between them. The CDR3 length is 14 residues. In nucleotides, the CDR3 is TGTGCCAGCAGCTTTGACTCTAGCCTCAATGAGCAGTTCTTC. This gives the protein CASSFDSSLNEQFF.

V is TRBV6-1 and J is TRBJ2-5; 8 bases line up with TRBD2. CDR1 and CDR2 (germline): MNHNS, SASEGT. Trimming at V came to 4 bases and at J to 5 bases, leaving 6 bases not matched to a gene. This CDR3 region has 14 residues. The CDR3 spells CASSAGGPRETQYF. As DNA, the CDR3 is TGTGCCAGCAGTGCGGGGGGGCCACGGGAGACCCAGTACTTC.

This chain uses TRBV15 with TRBJ2-7; D call uncertain. Between the trimmed V and J ends, which lost 5 bases and 1 base, there was a span of 9 bases. The CDR3 spans 13 residues. The germline CDR1 and CDR2 sequences are LNHNV and YYDKDF (reference sequence). The CDR3 DNA reads as TGTGCCACCAGCCGTGTTAAATCCTACGAGCAGTACTTC. It translates to CATSRVKSYEQYF.

This clone turned up a few times. The identical CDR3 is also encoded by other nucleotide sequences in the sample. The genes are TRBV27 and TRBJ1-2; D is possibly TRBD1 (5 bases). Germline CDR1 reads MNHEY; CDR2 reads SMNVEV (reference sequence). V was shortened by 2 bases and J by 5 bases, with 12 bases between the two germline ends. This CDR3 contains 14 residues. The CDR3 region is CASSLHSKGYGYTF. In nucleotides, the CDR3 is TGTGCCAGCAGTTTACACTCTAAGGGGTATGGCTACACCTTC.

This chain links TRBV19 with TRBJ1-6; D not certain. This CDR3 spans 17 amino acids. V lost 5 bases to trimming and J lost 0 bases, with 14 bases between them. Germline V gives CDR1 LNHDA, CDR2 SQIVND (reference sequence). CDR3 nucleotides: TGTGCCAGTAGTTCCCTCTACTTGGGCTCCTATAATTCACCCCTCCACTTT. Translating it yields CASSSLYLGSYNSPLHF. Full variable domain (outside the CDR3, taken from reference TRBV19 and TRBJ1-6): DGGITQSPKYLFRKEGQNVTLSCEQNLNHDAMYWYRQDPGQGLRLIYYSQIVNDFQKGDIAEGYSVSREKKESFPLTVTSAQKNPTAFYLCASSSLYLGSYNSPLHFGNGTRLTVT.

The sample holds a few counts of this clone. The chain has TRBV6-5 and TRBJ1-6, with 7 bases lining up with TRBD1. J lost 5 bases, V lost 6 bases, and 7 bases had no gene match. The germline gives CDR1 MNHEY, CDR2 SVGAGI. The CDR3 is 15 residues long. The CDR3 region is CASRQGQANNSPLHF. CDR3 sequence (DNA): TGTGCCAGCAGACAAGGACAGGCAAATAATTCACCCCTCCACTTT.

The table lists this clone with a count of one. The chain links TRBV6-5 to TRBJ1-2; D might be TRBD1 (5 bases). This CDR3 has 14 residues. V lost 5 bases and J 6 bases, leaving 16 bases between the germline ends. From germline, CDR1 is MNHEY and CDR2 SVGAGI. This CDR3 reads CASSRSAGKDGYTF. CDR3 nucleotides: TGTGCCAGCAGTCGCTCCGCAGGGAAGGATGGCTACACCTTC.

This chain connects TRBV6-1 to TRBJ1-5, with D possibly TRBD1 on 6 matching bases. CDR1 is MNHNS and CDR2 is SASEGT in the germline V gene. V dropped 6 bases and J dropped 1 base, with 13 bases sitting between them. This CDR3 region has 15 residues. The CDR3 loop is CASSLEGVSNQPQHF. CDR3 DNA: TGTGCCAGCAGCCTAGAGGGGGTGAGCAATCAGCCCCAGCATTTT.